Shown below are 10 T cell receptor beta chains from a single sample sequenced in a study of cytomegalovirus exposure and HLA in healthy donors. Use of 60 Vbeta and 13 Jbeta primers characterized the PCR. The table came from immunoSEQ multiplex PCR; TCRdb's copy has only in-frame clones and leaves some out. Here the sample spans roughly 70,000 clones, around 69% being singletons. Sequencing input: PBMCs. Receptors were obtained from a human donor in good health.

This clone has only one observation. This chain connects TRBV30 to TRBJ1-5, with 7 bases lining up with TRBD1. The CDR3 sequence is 15 residues long. Trimming removed 1 base from V and 4 bases from J; junction bases left unmatched: 7. Germline CDR1 GTSNPN, CDR2 SVGIG (reference sequence). Here the CDR3 reads CAWSGTGDFNQPQHF. CDR3 sequence (DNA): TGTGCCTGGAGTGGCACAGGGGACTTTAATCAGCCCCAGCATTTT. Full variable domain (missing parts from reference TRBV30 and TRBJ1-5): SQTIHQWPATLVQPVGSPLSLECTVEGTSNPNLYWYRQAAGRGLQLLFYSVGIGQISSEVPQNLSASRPQDRQFILSSKKLLLSDSGFYLCAWSGTGDFNQPQHFGDGTRLSIL.

The chain carries TRBV7-8 and TRBJ2-1; 8 bases agree with TRBD1. Germline trimming cut 5 bases from V and 0 bases from J; bases unmatched to any gene: 12. Germline lookup yields CDR1 SGHVS and CDR2 FQNEAQ. This CDR3 is built from 18 residues. The CDR3 DNA reads TGTGCCAGCAGCGACCGACAGGGGCACTCTAGCTCCTACAATGAGCAGTTCTTC. It codes for CASSDRQGHSSSYNEQFF.

The V call is TRBV28, the J call TRBJ2-7, with 11 bases lining up with TRBD2. CDR3 length: 14 residues. Germline values: CDR1 MDHEN, CDR2 SYDVKM. V lost 10 bases and J lost 5; bases outside the gene matches: 10. The CDR3 DNA is TGTGCCACCGCCCCTAGCGGGAGGACCCACGAGCAGTACTTC. This sequence encodes CATAPSGRTHEQYF.

This clone was detected only once. The chain joins TRBV29-1 to TRBJ1-1; D remains unclear. The V gene's germline CDR1 is SQVTM and CDR2 ANQGSEA. V gave up 5 bases and J gave up 8 bases, with 9 bases separating them. The CDR3 length is 10 residues. This CDR3 is CSVRDSEAFF. DNA for the CDR3: TGCAGCGTTCGGGATAGCGAAGCTTTCTTT.

This clone has more than one count but fewer than ten. The chain recombines TRBV9 with TRBJ1-5, with D unclear. V was cut by 2 bases and J by 5 bases, with 8 bases left in between. Germline CDR1 and CDR2: SGDLS and YYNGEE. This CDR3 has 13 residues. The CDR3 DNA reads as TGTGCCAGCAGCGTGGGCTGGGATCAGCCCCAGCATTTT. Residues: CASSVGWDQPQHF. The full variable domain, in which reference TRBV9 and TRBJ1-5 provide the parts outside the CDR3, is DSGVTQTPKHLITATGQRVTLRCSPRSGDLSVYWYQQSLDQGLQFLIQYYNGEERAKGNILERFSAQQFPDLHSELNLSSLELGDSALYFCASSVGWDQPQHFGDGTRLSIL.

This clone was seen more than once but under ten times. This rearrangement joins TRBV4-2 to TRBJ2-1, with 8 bases matching TRBD2. CDR1 is LGHNA and CDR2 is YNFKEQ in the germline V gene. The V gene end was trimmed by 5 bases and the J gene end by 8 bases; junction bases not matched to a gene: 8. This CDR3 has 14 residues. The chain's CDR3 is CASSATSGVDEQFF. CDR3 DNA sequence: TGTGCCAGCAGCGCTACTAGCGGAGTGGATGAGCAGTTCTTC.

The rearrangement links TRBV7-8 to TRBJ1-5, with D maybe TRBD1 (6 bases). This CDR3 comprises 14 residues. Per germline, CDR1 SGHVS and CDR2 FQNEAQ. Trimming pared 1 base from V and 4 bases from J, leaving 8 bases between. CDR3 residues: CASSLGGGNQPQHF. The CDR3 DNA follows: TGTGCCAGCAGCTTAGGAGGGGGTAATCAGCCCCAGCATTTT. The full variable domain, in which reference TRBV7-8 and TRBJ1-5 provide the parts outside the CDR3, is GAGVSQSPRYKVAKRGQDVALRCDPISGHVSLFWYQQALGQGPEFLTYFQNEAQLDKSGLPSDRFFAERPEGSVSTLKIQRTQQEDSAVYLCASSLGGGNQPQHFGDGTRLSIL.

The chain employs TRBV28 and TRBJ1-2; 10 bases match TRBD1. Germline CDR1 MDHEN, CDR2 SYDVKM. The CDR3 totals 15 residues. The J segment lost 4 bases and the V segment lost 5 bases, leaving 7 bases of the junction unmatched. CDR3 sequence: CASSRQGAQGYGYTF. The CDR3, as DNA: TGTGCCAGCAGTCGACAGGGGGCGCAGGGCTATGGCTACACCTTC.

The chain joins TRBV19 to TRBJ2-2; weak D call: TRBD2 (5 bases). The germline gives CDR1 LNHDA, CDR2 SQIVND (reference sequence). V dropped 5 bases and J dropped 3 bases, with 13 bases sitting between them. The CDR3 is 15 residues long. The CDR3: CASSGQRMDTGELFF. CDR3 in DNA: TGTGCCAGTAGTGGTCAGCGGATGGACACCGGGGAGCTGTTTTTT.

This rearrangement joins TRBV6-5 to TRBJ1-1; possibly TRBD1 for D (6 bases). The ends were cut back, 2 bases at V and 3 bases at J, with 13 bases in the middle. Germline values: CDR1 MNHEY, CDR2 SVGAGI. The CDR3 contains 15 residues. The CDR3 DNA reads as TGTGCCAGCAGTTACCTCGGGCAGGGGCACACTGAAGCTTTCTTT. Amino acid sequence: CASSYLGQGHTEAFF.